Shown below are 10 T cell receptor beta chains from a single sample sequenced in a study of T cell responses to AZD1222 COVID-19 vaccine. TCRdb keeps only in-frame clones here, not all; method: immunoSEQ multiplex PCR. Here the sample spans over 100,000 clones, around 82% being singletons. Sample: peripheral blood, taken on day 0 of AZD1222 vaccination. Source of these receptors: an adult in good health.

The rearrangement uses TRBV15 and TRBJ1-5; 11 positions match TRBD1. J gave up 4 bases and V 6 bases, and 8 bases lay outside the gene matches. Germline CDR1 and CDR2: LNHNV and YYDKDF (reference sequence). This CDR3 has 16 residues. CDR3 DNA sequence: TGTGCCACCAGTATTAACGGACAGGGGGCAAATCAGCCCCAGCATTTT. It codes for CATSINGQGANQPQHF. Based on the CDR3 plus reference TRBV15 and TRBJ1-5, the full variable domain is DAMVIQNPRYQVTQFGKPVTLSCSQTLNHNVMYWYQQKSSQAPKLLFHYYDKDFNNEADTPDNFQSRRPNTSFCFLDIRSPGLGDTAMYLCATSINGQGANQPQHFGDGTRLSIL.

The genes are TRBV6-2 or TRBV6-3 and TRBJ1-6, with TRBD1 as a possible D gene (6 bases). The CDR3 consists of 16 residues. Germline CDR1 MNHEY, CDR2 SVGEGT. The V end lost 2 bases, the J end lost 3 bases, and 11 bases lay between the germline ends. CDR3 loop: CASSYGQNVYNSPLHF. The CDR3 region has the DNA TGTGCCAGCAGTTACGGACAGAACGTCTATAATTCACCCCTCCACTTT.

J is TRBJ2-7 and V is TRBV18; D is perhaps TRBD1 (5 bases). Germline V gene data show CDR1 as KGHSH and CDR2 as LQKENI. Trimming shortened V by 4 bases and J by 4 bases, and 11 bases separated the two germline ends. The length of the CDR3 is 13 residues. The CDR3 here is CASSQTESYEQYF. CDR3 DNA sequence: TGTGCCAGCTCACAGACAGAATCTTACGAGCAGTACTTC.

V is TRBV5-1 and J is TRBJ1-2; D is uncertain. Trimming stripped 4 bases from V and 0 bases from J, with 10 bases between. The CDR3 has 14 amino acids. Germline CDR1 and CDR2: SGHRS and YFSETQ. CDR3: CASSPQTPNYGYTF. The CDR3 bases are TGCGCCAGCAGCCCTCAGACACCTAACTATGGCTACACCTTC.

As for this clone: In the same sample, other DNA sequences code for this CDR3. V usage is TRBV28 and J usage is TRBJ1-3; D ambiguous. V was cut by 5 bases and J by 0 bases, with 11 bases left in between. CDR1 is MDHEN, CDR2 SYDVKM, per germline. This CDR3 contains 15 residues. In DNA form, the CDR3 reads TGTGCCAGCAGTCCGCCAGGCGACTCTGGAAACACCATATATTTT. Translated: CASSPPGDSGNTIYF. Full variable domain (remainder filled in from reference TRBV28 and TRBJ1-3): DVKVTQSSRYLVKRTGEKVFLECVQDMDHENMFWYRQDPGLGLRLIYFSYDVKMKEKGDIPEGYSVSREKKERFSLILESASTNQTSMYLCASSPPGDSGNTIYFGEGSWLTVV.

This clone was counted only a few times. The V and J genes are TRBV28 and TRBJ2-7; TRBD2 is a possible D gene (5 bases). V was pared by 8 bases and J by 5 bases, with 16 bases between. From germline, CDR1 is MDHEN and CDR2 SYDVKM. This CDR3 has 13 residues. The CDR3 loop reads CASRRASTDEQYF. The CDR3 region has the DNA TGTGCCAGCCGGCGGGCCTCTACCGACGAGCAGTACTTC.

This clone was detected a few times. The V and J genes are TRBV6-2 or TRBV6-3 and TRBJ1-1, with D perhaps TRBD1 (5 bases). V was trimmed by 2 bases and J by 5 bases, leaving 12 bases between them. The CDR3 length is 14 residues. The germline V gene encodes CDR1 MNHEY and CDR2 SVGEGT. CDR3 nucleotide sequence: TGTGCCAGCAGTTACCAGGGCTCGGATACTGAAGCTTTCTTT. Encoded protein: CASSYQGSDTEAFF.

The J gene is TRBJ2-4, the V gene TRBV6-1; unclear D gene. The CDR3 spans 10 residues. Trimming took off 6 bases at V and 6 bases at J, with 3 bases between the two ends. Germline loops: CDR1 MNHNS, CDR2 SASEGT. The CDR3 region is CASRGNIQYF. CDR3 nucleotides: TGTGCCAGCAGGGGAAACATTCAGTACTTC.

This chain links TRBV30 with TRBJ1-4; no firm D call. This CDR3 comprises 13 residues. Germline assignment: CDR1 GTSNPN and CDR2 SVGIG (reference sequence). V was shortened by 0 bases and J by 8 bases, with 10 bases between the two germline ends. The CDR3 DNA follows: TGTGCCTGGAGTGTTGGAGCCGGGGAAAAACTGTTTTTT. Translated, it gives CAWSVGAGEKLFF.

V gene TRBV27 combines with J gene TRBJ2-3; TRBD2 might be the D (7 bases). Germline assignment: CDR1 MNHEY and CDR2 SMNVEV (reference sequence). The CDR3 is 15 residues long. Between the trimmed V and J ends, which lost 3 bases and 5 bases, there was a span of 15 bases. The CDR3 loop is CASSFSGGLGDTQYF. The DNA of the CDR3 is TGTGCCAGCAGTTTCTCCGGGGGGCTAGGAGATACGCAGTATTTT.